This T cell receptor beta chain was sequenced during a study of blood T cell repertoires in COVID-19. The wider study: Collection of acute and convalescent COVID-19 samples took place in the United States, Italy and Spain.

Profiling relied on immunoSEQ multiplex PCR, and the TCRdb table lists in-frame clones only, not all of them. The data hold roughly 500,000 clones, with approximately 87% observed a single time. The participants were between roughly 18 and 100 years old and came from 24 US areas. V lost 2 bases, J lost 9 bases, and 5 bases stayed unmatched. The CDR3 totals 13 residues. The germline V gene has CDR1 WSHSY and CDR2 SAAADI. The V and J genes are TRBV10-2 and TRBJ1-2; 8 positions agree with TRBD1. The sequencing sample was made of PBMCs or T cells enriched from blood (not recorded which). The sequence was collected from a woman between 40 and 50 years old who had recovered from COVID-19. The CDR3 sequence: CASSEGQGVRYTF. DNA for the CDR3: TGCGCCAGCAGTGAGGGACAGGGCGTTCGCTACACCTTC.